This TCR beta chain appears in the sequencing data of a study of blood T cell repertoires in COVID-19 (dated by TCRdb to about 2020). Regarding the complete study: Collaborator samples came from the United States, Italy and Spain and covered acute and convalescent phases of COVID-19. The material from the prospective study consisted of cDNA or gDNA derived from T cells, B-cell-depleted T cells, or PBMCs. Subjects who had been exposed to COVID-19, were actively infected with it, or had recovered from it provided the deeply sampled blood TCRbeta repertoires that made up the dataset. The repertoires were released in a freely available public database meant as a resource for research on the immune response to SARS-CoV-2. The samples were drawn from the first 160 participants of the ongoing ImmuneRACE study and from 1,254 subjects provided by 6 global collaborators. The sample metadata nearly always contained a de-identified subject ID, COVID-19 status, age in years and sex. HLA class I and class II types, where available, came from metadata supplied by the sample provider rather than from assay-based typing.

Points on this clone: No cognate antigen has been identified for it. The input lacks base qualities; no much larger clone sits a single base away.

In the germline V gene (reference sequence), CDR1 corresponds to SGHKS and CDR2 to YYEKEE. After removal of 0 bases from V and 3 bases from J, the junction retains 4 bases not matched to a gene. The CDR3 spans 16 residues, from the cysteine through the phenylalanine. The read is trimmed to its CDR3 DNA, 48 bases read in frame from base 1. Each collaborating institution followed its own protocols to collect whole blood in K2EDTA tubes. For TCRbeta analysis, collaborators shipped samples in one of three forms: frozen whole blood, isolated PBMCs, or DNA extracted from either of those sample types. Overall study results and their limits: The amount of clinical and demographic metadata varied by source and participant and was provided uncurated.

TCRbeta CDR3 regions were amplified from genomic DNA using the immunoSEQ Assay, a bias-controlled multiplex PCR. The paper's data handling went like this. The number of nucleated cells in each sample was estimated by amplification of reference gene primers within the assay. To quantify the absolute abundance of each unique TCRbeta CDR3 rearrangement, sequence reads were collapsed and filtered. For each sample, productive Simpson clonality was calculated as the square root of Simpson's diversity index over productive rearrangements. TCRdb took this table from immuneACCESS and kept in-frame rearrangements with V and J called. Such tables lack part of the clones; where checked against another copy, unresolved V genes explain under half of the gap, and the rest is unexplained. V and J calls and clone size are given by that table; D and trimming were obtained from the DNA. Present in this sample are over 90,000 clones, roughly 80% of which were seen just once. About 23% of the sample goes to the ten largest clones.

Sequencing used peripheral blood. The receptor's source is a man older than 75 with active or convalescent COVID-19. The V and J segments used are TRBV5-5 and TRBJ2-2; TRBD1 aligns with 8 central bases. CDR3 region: CASSLAVTGDTGELFF. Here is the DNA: TGTGCCAGCAGCTTGGCCGTGACAGGGGACACCGGGGAGCTGTTTTTT.